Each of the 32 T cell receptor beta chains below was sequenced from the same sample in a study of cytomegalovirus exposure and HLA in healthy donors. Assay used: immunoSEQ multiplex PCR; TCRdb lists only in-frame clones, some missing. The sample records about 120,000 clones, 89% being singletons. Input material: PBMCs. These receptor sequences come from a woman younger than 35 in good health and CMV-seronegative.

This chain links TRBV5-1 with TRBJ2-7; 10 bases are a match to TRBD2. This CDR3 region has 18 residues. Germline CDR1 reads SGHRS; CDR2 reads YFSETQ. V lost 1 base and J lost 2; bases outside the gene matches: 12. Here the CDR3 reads CASSLTTASGRGAYEQYF. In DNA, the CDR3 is TGCGCCAGCAGCTTGACTACGGCTAGCGGGAGAGGGGCCTACGAGCAGTACTTC.

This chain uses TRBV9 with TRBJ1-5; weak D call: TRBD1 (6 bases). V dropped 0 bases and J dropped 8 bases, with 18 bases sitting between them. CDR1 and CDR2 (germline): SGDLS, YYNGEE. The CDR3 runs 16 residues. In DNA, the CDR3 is TGTGCCAGCAGCGTAGCGGCAGGGGCCGGTGGTGAGCCCCAGCATTTT. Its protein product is CASSVAAGAGGEPQHF. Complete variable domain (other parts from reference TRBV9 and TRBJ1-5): DSGVTQTPKHLITATGQRVTLRCSPRSGDLSVYWYQQSLDQGLQFLIQYYNGEERAKGNILERFSAQQFPDLHSELNLSSLELGDSALYFCASSVAAGAGGEPQHFGDGTRLSIL.

The CDR3 DNA reads as TGTGCCAGTAGCCTTACTATGGGACTAGCGGGAGTGCGGTACTTC. As protein: CASSLTMGLAGVRYF. The V and J genes are TRBV19 and TRBJ2-7; TRBD2 agrees at 14 bases. CDR3 size: 15 residues. Germline V gene lookup returns CDR1 LNHDA and CDR2 SQIVND (reference sequence). With V trimmed by 6 bases and J by 12 bases, 13 bases remained unmatched.

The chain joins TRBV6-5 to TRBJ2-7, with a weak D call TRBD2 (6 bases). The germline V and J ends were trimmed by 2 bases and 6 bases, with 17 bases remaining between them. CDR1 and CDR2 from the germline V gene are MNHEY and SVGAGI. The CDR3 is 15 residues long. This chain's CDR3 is CASSYESGLLGEQYF. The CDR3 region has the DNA TGTGCCAGCAGTTACGAAAGCGGGCTACTGGGCGAGCAGTACTTC.

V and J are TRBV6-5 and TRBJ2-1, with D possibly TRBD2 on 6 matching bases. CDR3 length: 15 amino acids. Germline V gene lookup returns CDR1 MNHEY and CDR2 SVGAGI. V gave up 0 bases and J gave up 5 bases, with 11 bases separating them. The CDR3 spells CASSYSAGPHNEQFF. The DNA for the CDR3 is TGTGCCAGCAGTTACTCCGCGGGGCCCCACAATGAGCAGTTCTTC.

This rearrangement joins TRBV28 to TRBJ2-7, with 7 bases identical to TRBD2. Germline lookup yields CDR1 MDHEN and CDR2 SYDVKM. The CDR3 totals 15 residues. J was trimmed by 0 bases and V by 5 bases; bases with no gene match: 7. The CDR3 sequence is CASSLLAESSYEQYF. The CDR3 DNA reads TGTGCCAGCAGTCTGCTAGCGGAGAGCTCCTACGAGCAGTACTTC.

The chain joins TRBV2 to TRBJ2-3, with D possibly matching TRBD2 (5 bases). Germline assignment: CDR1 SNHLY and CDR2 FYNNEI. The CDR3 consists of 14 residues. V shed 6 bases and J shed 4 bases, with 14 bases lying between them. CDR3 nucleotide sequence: TGTGCCAGCAGGGCAGACTATAGGGCAGATACGCAGTATTTT. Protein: CASRADYRADTQYF.

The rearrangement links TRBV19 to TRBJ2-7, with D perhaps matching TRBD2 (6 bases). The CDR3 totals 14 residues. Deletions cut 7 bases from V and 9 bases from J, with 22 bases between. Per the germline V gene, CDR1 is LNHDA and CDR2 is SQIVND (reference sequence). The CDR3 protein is CASTSWDGGLGQYF. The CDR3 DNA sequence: TGTGCCAGTACCTCTTGGGACGGGGGTTTGGGGCAGTACTTC.

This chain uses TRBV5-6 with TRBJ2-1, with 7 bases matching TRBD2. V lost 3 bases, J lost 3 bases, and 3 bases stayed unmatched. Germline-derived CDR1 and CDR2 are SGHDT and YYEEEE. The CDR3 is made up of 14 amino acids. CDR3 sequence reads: CASSYERGYNEQFF. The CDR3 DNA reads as TGTGCCAGCAGCTATGAGCGGGGCTACAATGAGCAGTTCTTC.

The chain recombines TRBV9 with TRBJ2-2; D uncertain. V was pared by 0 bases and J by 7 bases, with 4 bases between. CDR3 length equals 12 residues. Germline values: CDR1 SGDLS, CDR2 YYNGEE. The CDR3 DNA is TGTGCCAGCAGCGTAGGTAACGGGGAGCTGTTTTTT. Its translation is CASSVGNGELFF.

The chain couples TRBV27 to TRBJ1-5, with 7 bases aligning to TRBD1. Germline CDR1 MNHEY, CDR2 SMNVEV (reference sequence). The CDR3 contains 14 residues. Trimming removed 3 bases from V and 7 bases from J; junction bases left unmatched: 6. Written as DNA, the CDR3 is TGTGCCAGCAGTTTCACAGGGGCCGGACAGCCCCAGCATTTT. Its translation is CASSFTGAGQPQHF.

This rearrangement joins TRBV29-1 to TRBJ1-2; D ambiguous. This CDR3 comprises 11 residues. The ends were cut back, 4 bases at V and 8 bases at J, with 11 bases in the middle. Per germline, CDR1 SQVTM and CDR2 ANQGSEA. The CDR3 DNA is TGCAGCGTTGGGGCTTCGGGGGGCTACACCTTC. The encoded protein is CSVGASGGYTF.

CDR3 DNA: TGTGCCAGCAGTTTAAGGGGTGGGGTAGGGACAGGGGTTCCTCAGCCCCAGCATTTT. Its protein product is CASSLRGGVGTGVPQPQHF. The chain recombines TRBV27 with TRBJ1-5, with 10 bases fitting TRBD1. V shed 2 bases, J shed 6 bases, and the junction held 16 bases outside the gene matches. The CDR3 contains 19 residues. Germline-derived CDR1 and CDR2 are MNHEY and SMNVEV (reference sequence).

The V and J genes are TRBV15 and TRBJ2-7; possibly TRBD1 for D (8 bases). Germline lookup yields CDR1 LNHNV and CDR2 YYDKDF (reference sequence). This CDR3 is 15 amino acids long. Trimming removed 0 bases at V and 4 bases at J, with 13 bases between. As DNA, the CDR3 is TGTGCCACCAGCAGAGATACAGGGGGGGGATACGAGCAGTACTTC. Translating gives CATSRDTGGGYEQYF.

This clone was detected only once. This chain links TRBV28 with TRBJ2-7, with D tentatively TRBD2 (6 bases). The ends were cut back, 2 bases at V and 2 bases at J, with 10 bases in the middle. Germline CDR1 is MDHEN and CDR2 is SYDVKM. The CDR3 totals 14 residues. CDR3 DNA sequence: TGTGCCAGCAGTTTAGGGACTCATGCCTACGAGCAGTACTTC. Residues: CASSLGTHAYEQYF.

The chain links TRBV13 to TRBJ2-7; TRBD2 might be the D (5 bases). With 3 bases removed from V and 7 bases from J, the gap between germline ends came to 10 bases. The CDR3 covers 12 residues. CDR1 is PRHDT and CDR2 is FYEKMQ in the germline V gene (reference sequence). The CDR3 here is CASSFGPGEQYF. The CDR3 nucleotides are TGTGCCAGCAGCTTTGGACCGGGAGAGCAGTACTTC.

The CDR3 nucleotides are TGTGCCAGCAGTGAGGCTAGCGGGAGTGGATATACGCAGTATTTT. The encoded protein is CASSEASGSGYTQYF. This sequence joins TRBV6-1 and TRBJ2-3, with TRBD2 identical over 10 bases. The V gene's germline CDR1 is MNHNS and CDR2 SASEGT. CDR3 length: 15 amino acids. J was trimmed by 7 bases and V by 3 bases; bases with no gene match: 7.

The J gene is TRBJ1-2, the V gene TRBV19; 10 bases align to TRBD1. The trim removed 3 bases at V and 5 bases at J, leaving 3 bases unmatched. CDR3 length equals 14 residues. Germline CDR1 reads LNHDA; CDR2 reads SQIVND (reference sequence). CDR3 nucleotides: TGTGCCAGTAGTATCGGACAGGGGGGTTATGGCTACACCTTC. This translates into CASSIGQGGYGYTF.

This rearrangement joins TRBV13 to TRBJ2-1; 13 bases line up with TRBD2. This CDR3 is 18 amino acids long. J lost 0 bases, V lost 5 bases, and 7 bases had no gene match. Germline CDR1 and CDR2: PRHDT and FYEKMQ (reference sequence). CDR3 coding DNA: TGTGCCAGCAGCCCTCATTGGACTAGCGGGAGCTCCTACAATGAGCAGTTCTTC. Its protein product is CASSPHWTSGSSYNEQFF.

The DNA for the CDR3 is TGTGCCAGCAGTTACAGGGTACCGAACACTGAAGCTTTCTTT. Amino acid sequence: CASSYRVPNTEAFF. The chain employs TRBV7-9 and TRBJ1-1; D perhaps matches TRBD1 (6 bases). With 6 bases removed from V and 1 base from J, the gap between germline ends came to 12 bases. The germline V gene has CDR1 SEHNR and CDR2 FQNEAQ (reference sequence). This CDR3 has 14 residues.

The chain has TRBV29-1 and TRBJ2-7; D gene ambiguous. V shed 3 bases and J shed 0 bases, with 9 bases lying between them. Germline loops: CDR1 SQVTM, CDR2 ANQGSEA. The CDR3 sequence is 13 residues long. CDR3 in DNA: TGCAGCGTTGAGAGTCTTGACTCCTACGAGCAGTACTTC. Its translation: CSVESLDSYEQYF.

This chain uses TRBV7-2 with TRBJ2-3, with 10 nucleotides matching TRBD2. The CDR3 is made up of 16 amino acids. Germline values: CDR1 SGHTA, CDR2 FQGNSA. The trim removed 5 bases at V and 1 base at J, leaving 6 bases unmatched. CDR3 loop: CASSPNGLAGTDTQYF. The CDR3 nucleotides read TGTGCCAGCAGCCCCAACGGACTAGCGGGCACAGATACGCAGTATTTT.

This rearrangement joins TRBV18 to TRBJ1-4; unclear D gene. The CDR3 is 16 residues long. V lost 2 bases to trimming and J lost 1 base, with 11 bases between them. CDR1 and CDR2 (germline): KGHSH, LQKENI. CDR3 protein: CASSPGDTLTNEKLFF. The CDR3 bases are TGTGCCAGCTCACCAGGTGACACCTTAACTAATGAAAAACTGTTTTTT. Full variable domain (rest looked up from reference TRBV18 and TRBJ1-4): NAGVMQNPRHLVRRRGQEARLRCSPMKGHSHVYWYRQLPEEGLKFMVYLQKENIIDESGMPKERFSAEFPKEGPSILRIQQVVRGDSAAYFCASSPGDTLTNEKLFFGSGTQLSVL.

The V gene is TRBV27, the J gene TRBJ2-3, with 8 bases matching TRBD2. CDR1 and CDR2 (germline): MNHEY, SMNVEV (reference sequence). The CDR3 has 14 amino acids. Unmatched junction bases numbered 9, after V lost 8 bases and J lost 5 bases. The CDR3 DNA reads TGTGCCAGCGGTAGCGGGACCGGATTAGATACGCAGTATTTT. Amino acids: CASGSGTGLDTQYF.

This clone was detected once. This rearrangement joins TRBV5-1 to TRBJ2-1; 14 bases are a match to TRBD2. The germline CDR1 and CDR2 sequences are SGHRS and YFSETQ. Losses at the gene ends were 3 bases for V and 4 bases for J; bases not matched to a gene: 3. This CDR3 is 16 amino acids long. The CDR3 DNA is TGCGCCAGCAGCTGGGGACTAGCGGGAGCATACAATGAGCAGTTCTTC. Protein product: CASSWGLAGAYNEQFF.

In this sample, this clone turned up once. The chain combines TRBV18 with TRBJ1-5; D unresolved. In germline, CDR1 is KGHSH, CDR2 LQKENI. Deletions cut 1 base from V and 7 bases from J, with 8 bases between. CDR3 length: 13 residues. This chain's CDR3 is CASSPRRGQPQHF. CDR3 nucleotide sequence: TGTGCCAGCTCACCACGGCGAGGGCAGCCCCAGCATTTT. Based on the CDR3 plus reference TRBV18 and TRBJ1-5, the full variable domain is NAGVMQNPRHLVRRRGQEARLRCSPMKGHSHVYWYRQLPEEGLKFMVYLQKENIIDESGMPKERFSAEFPKEGPSILRIQQVVRGDSAAYFCASSPRRGQPQHFGDGTRLSIL.

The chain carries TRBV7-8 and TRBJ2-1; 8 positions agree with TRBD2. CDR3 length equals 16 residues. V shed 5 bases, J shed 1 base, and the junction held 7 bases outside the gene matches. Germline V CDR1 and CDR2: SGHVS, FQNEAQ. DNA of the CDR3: TGTGCCAGCAGCCAACCGAGCGGGAGTTCCTACAATGAGCAGTTCTTC. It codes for CASSQPSGSSYNEQFF.

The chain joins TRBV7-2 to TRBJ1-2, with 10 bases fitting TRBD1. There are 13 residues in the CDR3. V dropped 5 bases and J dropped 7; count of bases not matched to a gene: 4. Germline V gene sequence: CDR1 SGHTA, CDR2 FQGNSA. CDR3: CASSLDRGTGYTF. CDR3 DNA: TGTGCCAGCAGCCTGGACAGGGGGACTGGCTACACCTTC.

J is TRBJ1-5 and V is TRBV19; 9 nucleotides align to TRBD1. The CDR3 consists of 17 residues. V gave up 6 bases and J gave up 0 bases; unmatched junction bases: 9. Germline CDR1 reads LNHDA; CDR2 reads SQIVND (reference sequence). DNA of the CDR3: TGTGCCAGTAGGCCGACAGGGGGGATGGATAGCAATCAGCCCCAGCATTTT. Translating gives CASRPTGGMDSNQPQHF.

CDR3 DNA sequence: TGTGCCAGTAGTATATGGTCAGGGGGAAGTATGGCTCAGCCCCAGCATTTT. It translates to CASSIWSGGSMAQPQHF. The chain employs TRBV19 and TRBJ1-5; 7 nucleotides line up with TRBD1. CDR1 LNHDA and CDR2 SQIVND come from the germline V gene (reference sequence). V was clipped by 2 bases and J by 6 bases; unmatched bases: 13. This CDR3 spans 17 amino acids.

CDR3 residues: CASSQPGTPYGEQYF. The CDR3 coding sequence is TGTGCCAGCAGCCAACCCGGGACTCCCTACGGCGAGCAGTACTTC. The chain carries TRBV14 and TRBJ2-7, with D possibly being TRBD2 (6 bases). The germline V gene encodes CDR1 SGHDN and CDR2 FVKESK. Deletions cut 2 bases from V and 6 bases from J, with 17 bases between. The CDR3 length is 15 residues.

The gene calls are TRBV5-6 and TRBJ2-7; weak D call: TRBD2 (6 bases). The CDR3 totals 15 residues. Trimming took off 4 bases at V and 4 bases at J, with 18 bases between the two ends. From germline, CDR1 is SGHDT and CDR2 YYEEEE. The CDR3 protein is CASSRGPAAGYEQYF. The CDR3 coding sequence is TGTGCCAGCAGCAGAGGTCCCGCGGCGGGGTACGAGCAGTACTTC.